The 30 T cell receptor beta chains presented below share a single source sample, sequenced in a study of vaccination effects on CD4 cells after COVID-19. The antigens for these receptors are not known. Profiling relied on immunoSEQ multiplex PCR, and the TCRdb table lists in-frame clones only, not all of them. Of around 50,000 clones in the sample, 65% to 75% were seen once. At the end of nine to ten days of culture, CD4+ T cells were isolated. By PCR, the person was confirmed to have had SARS-CoV-2 infection between March and December 2020. Participants received two doses of either the BNT162b2 or mRNA-1273 vaccine. This sample comprised CD4+ T cells from PBMCs cultured without peptide, obtained after COVID-19 vaccination. The receptors originated from a human donor who had a prior SARS-CoV-2 infection.

This chain links TRBV12-5 with TRBJ2-3; tentatively, D is TRBD1 (6 bases). Per germline, CDR1 LGHNT and CDR2 FRNRAP. The V and J ends lost 10 bases and 0 bases respectively, with 11 bases between them. This CDR3 has 13 amino acids. CDR3 in amino acids: CATRQASTDTQYF. The CDR3 DNA reads as TGTGCTACCCGACAGGCTAGCACAGATACGCAGTATTTT.

The rearrangement joins TRBV5-4 to TRBJ2-6; 7 nucleotides align to TRBD1. V shed 4 bases and J 1 base; nucleotides not matched to a gene: 11. This CDR3 has 18 residues. CDR1 is SGHNT, CDR2 YYREEE, per germline (reference sequence). The CDR3 sequence is CASSREGGRRSGANVLTF. In nucleotides, the CDR3 is TGTGCCAGCAGCCGTGAAGGGGGCCGAAGGTCTGGGGCCAACGTCCTGACTTTC.

The V gene is TRBV6-4, the J gene TRBJ1-5, with a possible D match to TRBD1 (5 bases). CDR3 size: 13 residues. CDR1 is MRHNA and CDR2 is SNTAGT in the germline V gene. Trimming cost V 6 bases and J 6 bases, with 12 bases left between them. The CDR3 nucleotides are TGTGCCAGCAGGAGACGGGGGGTTCAGCCCCAGCATTTT. Protein: CASRRRGVQPQHF.

There are a few counts of this clone. The chain employs TRBV2 and TRBJ1-5; D not certain. Looked up from germline, CDR1 is SNHLY and CDR2 is FYNNEI. This CDR3 has 14 amino acids. V was pared by 7 bases and J by 4 bases, with 14 bases between. The CDR3 DNA sequence: TGTGCCAGCAAAGGGTCTCAGATGAATCAGCCCCAGCATTTT. It yields the protein CASKGSQMNQPQHF.

This chain uses TRBV19 with TRBJ2-2, with 13 bases aligning to TRBD2. V was clipped by 4 bases and J by 6 bases; unmatched bases: 5. Germline V gives CDR1 LNHDA, CDR2 SQIVND (reference sequence). This CDR3 comprises 16 residues. CDR3 sequence reads: CASSKGLAGSSGELFF. The CDR3 coding sequence is TGTGCCAGTAGTAAGGGACTAGCGGGAAGCTCCGGGGAGCTGTTTTTT.

The chain couples TRBV6-5 to TRBJ2-7, with 9 bases fitting TRBD1. This CDR3 has 14 amino acids. V was pared by 7 bases and J by 4 bases, with 8 bases of the junction left unmatched. Looked up from germline, CDR1 is MNHEY and CDR2 is SVGAGI. CDR3 bases: TGTGCCAGCACCGAAGGACAGGGGACATACGAGCAGTACTTC. This gives the protein CASTEGQGTYEQYF.

The chain recombines TRBV18 with TRBJ1-4; D is ambiguous. Deletions cut 1 base from V and 3 bases from J, with 12 bases between. CDR1 KGHSH and CDR2 LQKENI come from the germline V gene. The CDR3 is 16 amino acids. The CDR3, as DNA: TGTGCCAGCTCACCACGGCCCCCCACGGCTAATGAAAAACTGTTTTTT. It is translated as CASSPRPPTANEKLFF.

This CDR3 is CASSAGQGGREAFF. The CDR3 DNA sequence: TGCGCCAGCAGCGCCGGACAGGGGGGACGCGAAGCTTTCTTT. V and J are TRBV5-1 and TRBJ1-1, with 10 positions matching TRBD1. From germline, CDR1 is SGHRS and CDR2 YFSETQ. The ends lost 4 bases at V and 8 bases at J; junction bases unmatched: 8. The CDR3 is made up of 14 amino acids.

This CDR3 is CASSVRAPRDNSPLHF. The CDR3 DNA sequence: TGTGCCAGCAGTGTTAGGGCCCCGAGGGATAATTCACCCCTCCACTTT. The chain joins TRBV6-1 to TRBJ1-6; D call uncertain. The CDR3 totals 16 residues. CDR1 MNHNS and CDR2 SASEGT come from the germline V gene. Trimming cost V 4 bases and J 5 bases, with 15 bases left between them.

The gene calls are TRBV28 and TRBJ2-7; 10 bases match TRBD2. CDR3 length equals 17 residues. J was trimmed by 2 bases and V by 8 bases; bases with no gene match: 15. Germline CDR1 and CDR2: MDHEN and SYDVKM. The CDR3 DNA follows: TGTGCCAGCCTGACAGGGGCGGCTAGCGGGAGAGCCTACGAGCAGTACTTC. Translating gives CASLTGAASGRAYEQYF.

The chain links TRBV5-4 to TRBJ2-3, with 12 bases aligning to TRBD2. Germline V lookup: CDR1 SGHNT, CDR2 YYREEE (reference sequence). CDR3 size: 18 residues. V dropped 0 bases and J dropped 4; count of bases not matched to a gene: 9. CDR3 nucleotides: TGTGCCAGCAGCTTGGGCCTAGCGGGAGGGCCGGGGGCAGATACGCAGTATTTT. Protein: CASSLGLAGGPGADTQYF.

This clone is medium-sized in the sample. J is TRBJ2-7 and V is TRBV2, with D unclear. Germline assignment: CDR1 SNHLY and CDR2 FYNNEI. The CDR3 consists of 11 residues. The V end lost 6 bases, the J end lost 5 bases, and 8 bases lay between the germline ends. This CDR3 reads CASSPYHEQYF. In DNA form, the CDR3 reads TGTGCCAGCAGCCCCTACCACGAGCAGTACTTC.

The chain has TRBV7-2 and TRBJ1-2; tentatively, D is TRBD1 (5 bases). The CDR3 spans 17 residues. Germline V lookup: CDR1 SGHTA, CDR2 FQGNSA. Trimming shortened V by 5 bases and J by 4 bases, and 23 bases separated the two germline ends. The chain's CDR3 is CASSPAVLRGEGYGYTF. CDR3 in DNA: TGTGCCAGCAGCCCCGCGGTTTTGAGGGGCGAAGGCTATGGCTACACCTTC. The whole variable domain, remainder taken from reference TRBV7-2 and TRBJ1-2, is GAGVSQSPSNKVTEKGKDVELRCDPISGHTALYWYRQSLGQGLEFLIYFQGNSAPDKSGLPSDRFSAERTGGSVSTLTIQRTQQEDSAVYLCASSPAVLRGEGYGYTFGSGTRLTVV.

This rearrangement joins TRBV10-1 to TRBJ1-1, with 7 bases lining up with TRBD1. This CDR3 has 18 residues. Germline V gene lookup returns CDR1 WNHNN and CDR2 SYGVQD (reference sequence). The V gene end was trimmed by 6 bases and the J gene end by 5 bases; junction bases not matched to a gene: 21. Here the CDR3 DNA reads TGCGCCAGCAGCCTTAGACAACCGGGACAGCCTGGATGGACTGAAGCTTTCTTT. Amino acid sequence: CASSLRQPGQPGWTEAFF.

The J gene is TRBJ1-4, the V gene TRBV2; D perhaps matches TRBD1 (6 bases). CDR3 length: 13 residues. V lost 6 bases, J lost 4 bases, and 9 bases lay in between. Per germline, CDR1 SNHLY and CDR2 FYNNEI. For the CDR3, the DNA is TGTGCCAGCAGCGGGGGGCTTAATGAAAAACTGTTTTTT. Amino acids: CASSGGLNEKLFF.

The rearrangement uses TRBV18 and TRBJ1-1; D is unclear. The V gene's germline CDR1 is KGHSH and CDR2 LQKENI. This CDR3 spans 15 amino acids. The V gene lost 0 bases and the J gene lost 4 bases, with 12 bases spanning the gap. The CDR3 loop is CASSPPVGKGTEAFF. The DNA of the CDR3 is TGTGCCAGCTCACCACCGGTGGGTAAGGGCACTGAAGCTTTCTTT.

This clone showed up just a few times. V gene TRBV15 combines with J gene TRBJ1-1; no clear D. The V end lost 1 base, the J end lost 0 bases, and 9 bases lay between the germline ends. Germline CDR1 reads LNHNV; CDR2 reads YYDKDF (reference sequence). The CDR3 length is 15 residues. In nucleotides, the CDR3 is TGTGCCACCAGCAGAGGCGGATCCATGAACACTGAAGCTTTCTTT. It is translated as CATSRGGSMNTEAFF.

The chain couples TRBV9 to TRBJ2-7; 7 bases match TRBD2. With 4 bases clipped from V and 6 bases from J, the junction kept 25 bases outside the gene matches. The CDR3 has 19 amino acids. Germline V gene lookup returns CDR1 SGDLS and CDR2 YYNGEE. Here the CDR3 reads CASSSSKAGYQGSYLEQYF. In DNA, the CDR3 is TGTGCCAGCAGCTCCTCTAAAGCGGGGTATCAGGGATCCTACCTCGAGCAGTACTTC.

This clone was picked up one time. V and J are TRBV18 and TRBJ2-7; D remains unclear. V gave up 2 bases and J gave up 2 bases, with 7 bases separating them. The CDR3 has 13 amino acids. The germline V gene has CDR1 KGHSH and CDR2 LQKENI. This CDR3 reads CASSPSGTYEQYF. The CDR3 nucleotides are TGTGCCAGCTCACCATCGGGTACCTACGAGCAGTACTTC.

By sample share, this clone is medium-sized (0.01 to 0.1%). V gene TRBV3-1 (or the pseudogene TRBV3-2) combines with J gene TRBJ2-5, with a tentative D call TRBD2 (6 bases). This CDR3 region has 13 residues. Between the trimmed V and J ends, which lost 3 bases and 7 bases, there was a span of 12 bases. Germline V gene sequence: CDR1 LGHDT, CDR2 YNNKEL (reference sequence). DNA of the CDR3: TGTGCCAGCAGCCAGGAGGGGCTCTTGACCCAGTACTTC. Encoded protein: CASSQEGLLTQYF.

The rearrangement links TRBV5-4 to TRBJ1-4; D is perhaps TRBD1 (6 bases). Germline V CDR1 and CDR2: SGHNT, YYREEE (reference sequence). This CDR3 contains 16 residues. The V end lost 4 bases, the J end lost 5 bases, and 18 bases lay between the germline ends. CDR3 sequence: CASSRVEGGGNEKLFF. Written as DNA, the CDR3 is TGTGCCAGCAGCCGAGTTGAAGGGGGGGGAAATGAAAAACTGTTTTTT. The full variable domain, rest sourced from reference TRBV5-4 and TRBJ1-4, is ETGVTQSPTHLIKTRGQQVTLRCSSQSGHNTVSWYQQALGQGPQFIFQYYREEENGRGNFPPRFSGLQFPNYSSELNVNALELDDSALYLCASSRVEGGGNEKLFFGSGTQLSVL.

V and J are TRBV2 and TRBJ1-6, with a tentative D call TRBD1 (5 bases). Per germline, CDR1 SNHLY and CDR2 FYNNEI. This CDR3 is 13 amino acids long. Trimming pared 11 bases from V and 3 bases from J, leaving 11 bases between. CDR3 nucleotide sequence: TGTGCCGGGAAAGGGGACTATAATTCACCCCTCCACTTT. Translated: CAGKGDYNSPLHF.

The rearrangement joins TRBV5-1 to TRBJ2-7; TRBD2 aligns across 7 bases. The CDR3 has 15 amino acids. J gave up 7 bases and V 0 bases, and 10 bases lay outside the gene matches. The germline V gene encodes CDR1 SGHRS and CDR2 YFSETQ. The CDR3 protein is CASSLAGGGPGEQYF. The CDR3 region has the DNA TGCGCCAGCAGCTTGGCTGGGGGAGGGCCGGGGGAGCAGTACTTC.

This clone occurred many times. V gene TRBV28 combines with J gene TRBJ1-2; TRBD1 aligns across 9 bases. The length of the CDR3 is 14 residues. V lost 7 bases, J lost 2 bases, and 5 bases stayed unmatched. Germline V gene sequence: CDR1 MDHEN, CDR2 SYDVKM. The CDR3 is CASTLTGGNYGYTF. The CDR3 nucleotides are TGTGCCAGCACCCTGACAGGGGGAAACTATGGCTACACCTTC.

The V gene is TRBV2, the J gene TRBJ1-5; TRBD1 aligns across 9 bases. The CDR3 consists of 17 residues. V lost 3 bases to trimming and J lost 4 bases; unmatched junction nucleotides: 10. Germline CDR1 is SNHLY and CDR2 is FYNNEI. The CDR3 nucleotides are TGTGCCAGCAGTGATATCACGGGACAGGGTGGTAATCAGCCCCAGCATTTT. Translation: CASSDITGQGGNQPQHF.

This chain uses TRBV11-1 with TRBJ1-2; no definite D call. V was pared by 5 bases and J by 3 bases, with 13 bases between. This CDR3 has 14 residues. Germline V lookup: CDR1 SGHAT, CDR2 FQDESV (reference sequence). This CDR3 reads CASSLDVRYYGYTF. The CDR3 bases are TGTGCCAGCAGCCTAGACGTGCGATACTATGGCTACACCTTC.

The genes are TRBV19 and TRBJ2-4; possibly TRBD1 or TRBD2 for D (7 bases each). The CDR3 extends over 17 amino acids. With 6 bases removed from V and 0 bases from J, the gap between germline ends came to 18 bases. In germline, CDR1 is LNHDA, CDR2 SQIVND (reference sequence). The CDR3 nucleotides are TGTGCCAGTAGCCGATCCCCAGGGGGGGGAGCCAAAAACATTCAGTACTTC. This gives the protein CASSRSPGGGAKNIQYF.

The table lists this clone with a count of one. The rearrangement uses TRBV5-3 and TRBJ2-3; tentatively, D is TRBD1 or TRBD2 (6 bases each). TRBV5-3 is given ORF status, its function remaining uncertain. V was trimmed by 0 bases and J by 2 bases, leaving 13 bases between them. This CDR3 comprises 16 residues. CDR3: CARSLGGGSSTDTQYF. In DNA, the CDR3 is TGTGCCAGAAGCTTGGGAGGGGGGTCCTCCACAGATACGCAGTATTTT.

The chain is built from TRBV7-9 and TRBJ2-3; perhaps TRBD2 as D (6 bases). Trimming left V 5 bases short and J 2 bases short, with 8 bases between. Looked up from germline, CDR1 is SEHNR and CDR2 is FQNEAQ (reference sequence). The CDR3 runs to 13 residues. The CDR3 DNA reads as TGTGCCAGCAGCCCTAGCGACACAGATACGCAGTATTTT. Encoded protein: CASSPSDTDTQYF.

The J gene is TRBJ2-1, the V gene TRBV20-1; D gene ambiguous. With 5 bases removed from V and 7 bases from J, the gap between germline ends came to 9 bases. CDR1 and CDR2 from the germline V gene are DFQATT and SNEGSKA (reference sequence). This CDR3 contains 11 residues. The CDR3 loop is CSAVVTNEQFF. The CDR3 region has the DNA TGCAGTGCTGTTGTGACAAATGAGCAGTTCTTC.